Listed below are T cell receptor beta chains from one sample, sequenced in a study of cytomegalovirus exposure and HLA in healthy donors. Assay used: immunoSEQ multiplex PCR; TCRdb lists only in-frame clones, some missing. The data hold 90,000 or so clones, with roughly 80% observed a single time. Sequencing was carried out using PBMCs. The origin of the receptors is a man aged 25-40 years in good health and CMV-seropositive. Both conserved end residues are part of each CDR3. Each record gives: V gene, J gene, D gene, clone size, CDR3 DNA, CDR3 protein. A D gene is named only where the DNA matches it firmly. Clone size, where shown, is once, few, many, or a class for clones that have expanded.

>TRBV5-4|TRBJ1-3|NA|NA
TGTGCCAGCAGCTCAGATCCCCACTCTGGAAACACCATATATTTT
CASSSDPHSGNTIYF
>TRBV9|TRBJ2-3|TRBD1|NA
TGTGCCAGCAGCGTTTTGGGGACAGGGGGCAGCACAGATACGCAGTATTTT
CASSVLGTGGSTDTQYF
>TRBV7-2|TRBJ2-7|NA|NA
TGTGCCAGCAGCTTAGAACTCCCAGGGAACGTGGCCTACGAGCAGTACTTC
CASSLELPGNVAYEQYF
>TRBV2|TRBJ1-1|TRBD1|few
TGTGCCACCACGGCCGGGACAGGGGTTCGCGCTTTCTTT
CATTAGTGVRAFF
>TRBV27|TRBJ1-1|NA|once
TGTGCCAGCCCCTGGTTCAGGGCGAGCACTGAAGCTTTCTTT
CASPWFRASTEAFF
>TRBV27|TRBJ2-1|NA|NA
TGTGCCAGCAGAGACTTAAATGAGCAGTTCTTC
CASRDLNEQFF
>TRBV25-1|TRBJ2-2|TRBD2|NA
TGTGCCAGCAGTGCCTCTTTGGGACTAGCGGGATCCGGGGAGCTGTTTTTT
CASSASLGLAGSGELFF
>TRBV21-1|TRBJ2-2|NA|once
TGTGCCAGCAGCAAAGAGCCGGGTGGGGACAGCCGTACCGGGGAGCTGTTTTTT
CASSKEPGGDSRTGELFF
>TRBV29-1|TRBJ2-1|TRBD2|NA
TGCAGCGTTGTCGAGCGGGGGGACTACAATGAGCAGTTCTTC
CSVVERGDYNEQFF
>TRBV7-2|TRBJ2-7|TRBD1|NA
TGTGCCAGCACCTCAACCCCAGGGGGCCCCTACGAGCAGTACTTC
CASTSTPGGPYEQYF
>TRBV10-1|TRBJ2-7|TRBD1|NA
TGCGCCAGCAACGGACAGGGGGCCAACGAGCAGTACTTC
CASNGQGANEQYF
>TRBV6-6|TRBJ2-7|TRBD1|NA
TGTGCCAGCAGTTACGAGACAGGGGGAACCTACGAGCAGTACTTC
CASSYETGGTYEQYF
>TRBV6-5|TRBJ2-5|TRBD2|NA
TGTGCCAGCAGTACCGGACTAGCGGCCCAAGAGACCCAGTACTTC
CASSTGLAAQETQYF
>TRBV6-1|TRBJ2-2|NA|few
TGTGCCAGCAAGGGGACACCGAACACCGGGGAGCTGTTTTTT
CASKGTPNTGELFF
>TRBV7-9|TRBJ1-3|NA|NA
TGTTCCAGCTCCCCCACCGGGGGGGTCTCTGGAAACACCATATATTTT
CSSSPTGGVSGNTIYF